This is a list of T cell receptor beta chains from one sample in a study of neurological immune-mediated disorders. TCRdb re-called the 5' RACE reads with MiXCR, one entry per CDR3 protein. The sample contains over 60,000 distinct CDR3 sequences, about 5.5% of which appear only once. Sequenced material: PBMCs. Receptors originate from a woman in her twenties or thirties with multiple sclerosis. The CDR3 runs from the conserved cysteine through the conserved F or W. D genes are given only for firm matches. Clone size appears in some rows only: once, few, many, or a class for an expanded clone.

CDR3 DNA	CDR3 protein	clone size	V gene	D gene	J gene
TGTGCCACCAGCAGAGATATTGGACAGGGTGACGCTTTCTTT	CATSRDIGQGDAFF	many	TRBV15	TRBD1	TRBJ1-1
TGTGCCAGCAGCCTTCCGACGGCCACCTCTGGAAAAAACATATATTTT	CASSLPTATSGKNIYF	NA	TRBV28	NA	TRBJ1-3
TGCGCCAGCAGTGAGAATAAGAGAGACGAAGCTTTCTTT	CASSENKRDEAFF	many	TRBV10-1	NA	TRBJ1-1
TGTGCCAGCAGCGTGGGACAGGGGGCGAATCAGCCCCAGCATTTT	CASSVGQGANQPQHF	many	TRBV2	TRBD1	TRBJ1-5
TGTGCCAGCAGCCAGATGGTATTCCCAGATACGCAGTATTTT	CASSQMVFPDTQYF	many	TRBV12-3/TRBV12-4	NA	TRBJ2-3
TGCAGTGCTAGGTTGAGCCGAGATTACACAGATACGCAGTATTTT	CSARLSRDYTDTQYF	many	TRBV20-1	NA	TRBJ2-3
TGTGCCAGCAGCTCTCGGACTAGATGGGACGAGCAGTACTTC	CASSSRTRWDEQYF	many	TRBV7-8	TRBD2	TRBJ2-7
TGCAGTGCTAGGGGGACAGGCCAAGAGACCCAGTACTTC	CSARGTGQETQYF	few	TRBV20-1	TRBD1	TRBJ2-5
TGCAGTGCTAGAGATCCAGGGAACACTGAAGCTTTCTTT	CSARDPGNTEAFF	many	TRBV20-1	NA	TRBJ1-1
TGTGCCAGTAGTATGGACGGACCAATGTCGGGCTACACCTTC	CASSMDGPMSGYTF	few	TRBV19	NA	TRBJ1-2
TGCAGTGCTAGGACCGGACAGGGGGTGGGCTATGGCTACACCTTC	CSARTGQGVGYGYTF	many	TRBV20-1	TRBD1	TRBJ1-2
TGTGCCAGCAGTTTAAGCTTGAGCTCCTACAATGAGCAGTTCTTC	CASSLSLSSYNEQFF	few	TRBV7-2	NA	TRBJ2-1
TGCGCCAGCAGCTGGGGACGGACCAACTATGGCTACACCTTC	CASSWGRTNYGYTF	medium-sized	TRBV5-1	NA	TRBJ1-2
TGCAGTGCTATTCCTAGCGGTTATGAGCAGTTCTTC	CSAIPSGYEQFF	NA	TRBV20-1	TRBD2	TRBJ2-1
TGTGCCAGCACCCAAGACTTGGGAACAGGGAAGGCCGAAGCTTTCTTT	CASTQDLGTGKAEAFF	many	TRBV7-2	NA	TRBJ1-1
TGTGCCAGCAGCCGGGACGGGTGGAACGGGAACACTGAAGCTTTCTTT	CASSRDGWNGNTEAFF	many	TRBV7-9	NA	TRBJ1-1
TGCAGTGCTCCACGGACAGGGAGCGGGGACAATGAGCAGTTCTTC	CSAPRTGSGDNEQFF	many	TRBV20-1	NA	TRBJ2-1
TGCAGAGCTACAACAGATCAAAACACTGAAGCTTTCTTT	CRATTDQNTEAFF	many	TRBV20-1	NA	TRBJ1-1
TGTGCCAGCAGTCCCAGGGGGACCCCCCGAGCCAAAAACATTCAGTACTTC	CASSPRGTPRAKNIQYF	few	TRBV12-3/TRBV12-4	TRBD1	TRBJ2-4
TGCAGTGCTAGATTCGTTAGCGGGGCGTACCAAGAGACCCAGTACTTC	CSARFVSGAYQETQYF	many	TRBV20-1	TRBD2	TRBJ2-5
TGCAGTGCTAGCCTCGCGGGAGGGCCGTGGGAGACCCAGTACTTC	CSASLAGGPWETQYF	NA	TRBV20-1	TRBD2	TRBJ2-5
TGCGCCAGCAGCTTGGAGGGACAGGGGGCGCTTGGCTACACCTTC	CASSLEGQGALGYTF	many	TRBV5-1	TRBD1	TRBJ1-2
TGTGCCAGCTCACCACCTTCCCTAGCGGGACACACAGATACGCAGTATTTT	CASSPPSLAGHTDTQYF	few	TRBV18	TRBD2	TRBJ2-3
TGCAGTGCTAGAGATTTCCGACGTTGGGCGGGGAAACCCGGTGAGCAGTTCTTC	CSARDFRRWAGKPGEQFF	many	TRBV20-1	NA	TRBJ2-1
TGCAGTGCTAGAGCCACCGACGGTCCTTCCTACAATGAGCAGTTCTTC	CSARATDGPSYNEQFF	NA	TRBV20-1	NA	TRBJ2-1
TGTGCCAGCAGCTTGGACCGGGACTGGGTATCCCCTTGGGGTGAAAAACTGTTTTTT	CASSLDRDWVSPWGEKLFF	many	TRBV5-6	NA	TRBJ1-4